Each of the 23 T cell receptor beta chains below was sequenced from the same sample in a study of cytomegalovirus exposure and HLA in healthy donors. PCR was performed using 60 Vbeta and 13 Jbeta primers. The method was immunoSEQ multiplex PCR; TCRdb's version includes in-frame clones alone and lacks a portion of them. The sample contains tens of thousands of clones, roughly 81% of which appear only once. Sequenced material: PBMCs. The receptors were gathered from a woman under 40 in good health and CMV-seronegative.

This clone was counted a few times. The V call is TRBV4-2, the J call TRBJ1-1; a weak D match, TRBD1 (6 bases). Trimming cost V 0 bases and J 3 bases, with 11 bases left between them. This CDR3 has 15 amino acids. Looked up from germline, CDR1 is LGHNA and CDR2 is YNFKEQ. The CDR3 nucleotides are TGTGCCAGCAGCCAAGAAGGGGGATTGGACACTGAAGCTTTCTTT. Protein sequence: CASSQEGGLDTEAFF.

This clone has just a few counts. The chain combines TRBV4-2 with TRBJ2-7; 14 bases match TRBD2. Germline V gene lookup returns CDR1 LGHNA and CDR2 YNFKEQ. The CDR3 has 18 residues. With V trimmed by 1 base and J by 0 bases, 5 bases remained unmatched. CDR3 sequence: CASSQVFGTSGSSYEQYF. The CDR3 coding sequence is TGTGCCAGCAGCCAAGTGTTTGGGACTAGCGGGAGCTCCTACGAGCAGTACTTC.

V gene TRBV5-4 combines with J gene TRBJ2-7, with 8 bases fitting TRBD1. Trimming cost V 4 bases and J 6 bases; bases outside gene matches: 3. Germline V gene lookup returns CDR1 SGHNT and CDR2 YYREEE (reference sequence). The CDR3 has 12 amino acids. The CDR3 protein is CASSLDRAEQYF. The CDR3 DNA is TGTGCCAGCAGCCTGGACAGGGCCGAGCAGTACTTC.

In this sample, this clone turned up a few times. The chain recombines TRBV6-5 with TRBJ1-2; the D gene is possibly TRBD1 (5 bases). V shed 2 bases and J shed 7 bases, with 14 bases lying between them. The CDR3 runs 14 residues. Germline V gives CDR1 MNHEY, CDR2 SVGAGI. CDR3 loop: CASSYAGRRGGYTF. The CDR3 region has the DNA TGTGCCAGCAGTTACGCAGGGCGTAGGGGTGGCTACACCTTC.

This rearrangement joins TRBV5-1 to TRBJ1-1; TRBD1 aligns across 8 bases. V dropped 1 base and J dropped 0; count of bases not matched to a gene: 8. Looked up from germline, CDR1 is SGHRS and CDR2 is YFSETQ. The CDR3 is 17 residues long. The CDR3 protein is CASSLSQGAKMNTEAFF. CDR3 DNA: TGCGCCAGCAGCTTGAGTCAGGGGGCAAAAATGAACACTGAAGCTTTCTTT. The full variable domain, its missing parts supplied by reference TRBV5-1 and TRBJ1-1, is KAGVTQTPRYLIKTRGQQVTLSCSPISGHRSVSWYQQTPGQGLQFLFEYFSETQRNKGNFPGRFSGRQFSNSRSEMNVSTLELGDSALYLCASSLSQGAKMNTEAFFGQGTRLTVV.

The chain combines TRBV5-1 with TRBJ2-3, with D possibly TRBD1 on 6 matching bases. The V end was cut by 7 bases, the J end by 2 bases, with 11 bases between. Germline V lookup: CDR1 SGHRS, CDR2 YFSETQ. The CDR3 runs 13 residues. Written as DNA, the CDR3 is TGCGCCAGCCGCATGGGGGCCACAGATACGCAGTATTTT. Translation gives CASRMGATDTQYF.

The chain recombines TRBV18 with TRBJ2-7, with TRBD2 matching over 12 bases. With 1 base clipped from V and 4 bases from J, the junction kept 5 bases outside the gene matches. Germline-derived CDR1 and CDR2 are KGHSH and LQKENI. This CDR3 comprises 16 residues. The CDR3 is CASSPQLAGGNYEQYF. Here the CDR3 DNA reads TGTGCCAGCTCACCACAACTAGCGGGAGGAAATTACGAGCAGTACTTC. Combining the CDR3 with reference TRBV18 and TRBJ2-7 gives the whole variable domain NAGVMQNPRHLVRRRGQEARLRCSPMKGHSHVYWYRQLPEEGLKFMVYLQKENIIDESGMPKERFSAEFPKEGPSILRIQQVVRGDSAAYFCASSPQLAGGNYEQYFGPGTRLTVT.

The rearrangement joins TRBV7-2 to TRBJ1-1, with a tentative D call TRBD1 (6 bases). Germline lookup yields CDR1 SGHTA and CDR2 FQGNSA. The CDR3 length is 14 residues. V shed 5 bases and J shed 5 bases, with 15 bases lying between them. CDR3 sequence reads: CASSPGGAQTEAFF. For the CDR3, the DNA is TGTGCCAGCAGCCCCGGGGGGGCCCAAACTGAAGCTTTCTTT. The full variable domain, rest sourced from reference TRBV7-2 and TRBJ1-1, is GAGVSQSPSNKVTEKGKDVELRCDPISGHTALYWYRQSLGQGLEFLIYFQGNSAPDKSGLPSDRFSAERTGGSVSTLTIQRTQQEDSAVYLCASSPGGAQTEAFFGQGTRLTVV.

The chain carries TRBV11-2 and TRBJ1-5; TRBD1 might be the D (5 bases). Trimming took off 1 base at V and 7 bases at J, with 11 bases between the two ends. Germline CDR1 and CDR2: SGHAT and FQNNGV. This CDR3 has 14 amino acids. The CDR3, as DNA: TGTGCCAGCAGCTTAGGGGGAAGGGGCCAGCCCCAGCATTTT. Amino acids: CASSLGGRGQPQHF.

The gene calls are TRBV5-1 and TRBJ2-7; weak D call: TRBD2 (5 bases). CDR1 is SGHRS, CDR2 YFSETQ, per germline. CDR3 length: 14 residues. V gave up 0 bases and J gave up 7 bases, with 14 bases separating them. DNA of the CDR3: TGCGCCAGCAGCTTGGTTGGACTGCCCAATGAGCAGTACTTC. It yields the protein CASSLVGLPNEQYF.

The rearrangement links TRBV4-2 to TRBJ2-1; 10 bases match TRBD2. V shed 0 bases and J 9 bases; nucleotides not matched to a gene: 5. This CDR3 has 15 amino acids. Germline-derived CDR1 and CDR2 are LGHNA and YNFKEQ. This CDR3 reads CASSQERTSGGEQFF. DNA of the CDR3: TGTGCCAGCAGCCAAGAACGGACTAGCGGCGGTGAGCAGTTCTTC.

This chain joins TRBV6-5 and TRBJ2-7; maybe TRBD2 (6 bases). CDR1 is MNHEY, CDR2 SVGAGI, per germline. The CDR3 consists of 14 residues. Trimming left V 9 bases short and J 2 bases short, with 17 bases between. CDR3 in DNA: TGTGCCAGAAGCGGGTCCCGGTCACCCTACGAGCAGTACTTC. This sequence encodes CARSGSRSPYEQYF.

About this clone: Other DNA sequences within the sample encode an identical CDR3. Here the CDR3 DNA reads TGCGCCAGCAGCTTTCAGGGGAACACTGAAGCTTTCTTT. This codes for CASSFQGNTEAFF. This chain uses TRBV5-1 with TRBJ1-1; D is perhaps TRBD1 (5 bases). Trimming stripped 2 bases from V and 1 base from J, with 6 bases between. This CDR3 is 13 amino acids long. CDR1 is SGHRS and CDR2 is YFSETQ in the germline V gene. Variable domain in full (rest from reference TRBV5-1 and TRBJ1-1): KAGVTQTPRYLIKTRGQQVTLSCSPISGHRSVSWYQQTPGQGLQFLFEYFSETQRNKGNFPGRFSGRQFSNSRSEMNVSTLELGDSALYLCASSFQGNTEAFFGQGTRLTVV.

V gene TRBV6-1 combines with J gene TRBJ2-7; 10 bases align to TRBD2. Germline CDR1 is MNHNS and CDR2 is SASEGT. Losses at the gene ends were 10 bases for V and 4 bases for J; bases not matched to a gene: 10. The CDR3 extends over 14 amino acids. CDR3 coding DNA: TGTGCCACCAAATCTAGCGGGAGTGTATACGAGCAGTACTTC. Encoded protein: CATKSSGSVYEQYF.

The DNA of the CDR3 is TGTGCCAGCAGCCAACCCGGGACAAAAGCGACCCAGTACTTC. Protein: CASSQPGTKATQYF. The chain recombines TRBV6-5 with TRBJ2-5; D is perhaps TRBD1 (6 bases). The germline gives CDR1 MNHEY, CDR2 SVGAGI. CDR3 length: 14 amino acids. The V and J ends lost 6 bases and 7 bases respectively, with 18 bases between them.

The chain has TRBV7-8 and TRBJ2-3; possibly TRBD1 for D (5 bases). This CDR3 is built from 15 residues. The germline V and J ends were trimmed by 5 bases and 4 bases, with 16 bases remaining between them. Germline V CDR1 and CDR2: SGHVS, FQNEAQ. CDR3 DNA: TGTGCCAGCAGCCCGCAGGGTTGGGGTGCAGATACGCAGTATTTT. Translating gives CASSPQGWGADTQYF.

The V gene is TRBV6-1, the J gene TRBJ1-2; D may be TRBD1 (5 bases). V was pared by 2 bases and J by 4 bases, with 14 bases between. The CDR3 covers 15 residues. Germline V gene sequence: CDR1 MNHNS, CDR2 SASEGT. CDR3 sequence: CASSEQGKVSYGYTF. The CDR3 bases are TGTGCCAGCAGTGAACAGGGTAAAGTGTCCTATGGCTACACCTTC.

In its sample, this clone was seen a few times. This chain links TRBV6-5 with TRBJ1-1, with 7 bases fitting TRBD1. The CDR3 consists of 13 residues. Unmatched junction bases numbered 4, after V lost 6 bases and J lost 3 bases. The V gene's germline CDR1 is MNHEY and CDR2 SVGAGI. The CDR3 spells CASRKTGDTEAFF. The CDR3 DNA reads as TGTGCCAGCAGAAAAACAGGGGACACTGAAGCTTTCTTT.

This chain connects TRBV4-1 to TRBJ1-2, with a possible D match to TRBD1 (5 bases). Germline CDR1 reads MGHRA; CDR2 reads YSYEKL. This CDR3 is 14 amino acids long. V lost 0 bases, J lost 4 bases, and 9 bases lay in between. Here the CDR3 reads CASSQEPGPYGYTF. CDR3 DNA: TGCGCCAGCAGCCAAGAGCCAGGGCCCTATGGCTACACCTTC.

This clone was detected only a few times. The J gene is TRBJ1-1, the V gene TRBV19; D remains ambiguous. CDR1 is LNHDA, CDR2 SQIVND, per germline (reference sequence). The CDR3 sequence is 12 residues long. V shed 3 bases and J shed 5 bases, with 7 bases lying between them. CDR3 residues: CASSIYGTEAFF. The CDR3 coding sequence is TGTGCCAGTAGTATTTACGGGACTGAAGCTTTCTTT.

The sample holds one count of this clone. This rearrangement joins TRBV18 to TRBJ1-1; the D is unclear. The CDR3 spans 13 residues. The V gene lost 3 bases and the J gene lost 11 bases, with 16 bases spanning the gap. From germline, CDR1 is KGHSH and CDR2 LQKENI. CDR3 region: CASSPNNIAAAFF. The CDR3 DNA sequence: TGTGCCAGCTCACCGAACAATATTGCGGCGGCTTTCTTT.

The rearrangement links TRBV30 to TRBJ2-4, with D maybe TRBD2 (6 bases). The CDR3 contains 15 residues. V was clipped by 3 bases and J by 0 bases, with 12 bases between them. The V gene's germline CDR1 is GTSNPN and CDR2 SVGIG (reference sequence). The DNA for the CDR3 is TGTGCCTGGAGCCAAGGCGGGGCAGCCAAAAACATTCAGTACTTC. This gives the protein CAWSQGGAAKNIQYF.

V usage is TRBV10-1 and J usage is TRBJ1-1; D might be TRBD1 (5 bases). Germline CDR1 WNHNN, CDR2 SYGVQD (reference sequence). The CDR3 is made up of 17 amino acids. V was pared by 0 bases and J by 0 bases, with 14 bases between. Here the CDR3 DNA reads TGCGCCAGCAGTGAGTCGCGGGGGAGGCCCTTGAACACTGAAGCTTTCTTT. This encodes CASSESRGRPLNTEAFF.